This entry describes one TCR beta chain. Other DNA sequences in the same sample also yield this CDR3. This sample stems from a study of cytomegalovirus exposure and HLA in healthy donors. Study-wide background: The use of the same platform for the roughly 110 validation repertoires and the 666 first-cohort repertoires was reported by a later analysis.

Generated by immunoSEQ multiplex PCR, the TCRdb table keeps only in-frame clones and is missing some. The data hold approximately 100,000 clones, with roughly nine tenths observed a single time. The CDR3 consists of 16 residues. After removal of 2 bases from V and 2 bases from J, the junction contained 6 bases not matched to a gene. CDR1 SGHRS and CDR2 YFSETQ come from the germline V gene. The sequenced material came from PBMCs. The chain recombines TRBV5-1 with TRBJ2-5; 10 bases agree with TRBD2. The receptor's source is a woman aged 25-40 years in good health and CMV-seronegative. The CDR3 bases are TGCGCCAGCAGCTTAGGAGTAGCGGGGGGTCAAGAGACCCAGTACTTC. Its protein is CASSLGVAGGQETQYF.